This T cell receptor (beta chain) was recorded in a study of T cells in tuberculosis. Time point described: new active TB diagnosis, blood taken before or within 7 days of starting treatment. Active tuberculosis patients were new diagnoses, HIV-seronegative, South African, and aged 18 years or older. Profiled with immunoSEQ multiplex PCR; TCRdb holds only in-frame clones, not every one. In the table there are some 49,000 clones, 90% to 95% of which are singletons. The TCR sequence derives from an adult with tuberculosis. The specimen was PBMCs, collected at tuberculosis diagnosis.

CDR3 loop: CASSFHWEYYEQYF. The CDR3, as DNA: TGTGCCAGCAGCTTCCATTGGGAGTACTACGAGCAGTACTTC. The chain employs TRBV5-5 and TRBJ2-7, with D possibly matching TRBD2 (5 bases). Germline CDR1 and CDR2: SGHKS and YYEKEE (reference sequence). Trimming cost V 2 bases and J 3 bases, with 12 bases left between them. This CDR3 has 14 amino acids.